This entry lists 5 T cell receptor beta chains sequenced from one sample in a study of blood T cells in healthy people across ages (dated by TCRdb to the mid-2010s). Library method: 5' RACE. Sequencing used an Illumina HiSeq 2500. A second PCR of 7 to 11 cycles was performed with a sample-barcoded 5' primer and a J-beta primer mix. The public sequencing data were trimmed at Q25 with fastp and processed into clonotypes with MiXCR by TCRdb, which kept only in-frame beta chains. Rows with one shared CDR3 protein collapse into an entry with the most common genes and DNA. Within this sample are 600,000 to 900,000 distinct CDR3 sequences, with about 26% of them counted one time only. The top ten hold 2.5% to 3.5% of the sample. These sequences were also reported in another study, on T cells of mothers and their children.

Sequenced material: blood. All receptors derive from a boy aged 5-17 years in good health.

This chain links TRBV20-1 with TRBJ2-6; unclear D gene. The CDR3 is 14 residues long. The germline CDR1 and CDR2 sequences are DFQATT and SNEGSKA (reference sequence). V shed 0 bases and J shed 4 bases, with 7 bases lying between them. The CDR3 sequence is CSARDTPGANVLTF. CDR3 nucleotide sequence: TGCAGTGCTAGAGATACGCCAGGGGCCAACGTCCTGACTTTC.

The chain recombines TRBV5-5 with TRBJ2-3, with 9 nucleotides matching TRBD2. The V and J ends lost 2 bases and 2 bases, in that order; junction bases with no gene match: 3. The CDR3 is 15 amino acids. Germline V gene sequence: CDR1 SGHKS, CDR2 YYEKEE (reference sequence). CDR3 nucleotides: TGTGCCAGCAGCTTCCCTAGCGGGGACACAGATACGCAGTATTTT. This encodes CASSFPSGDTDTQYF.

This clonotype was counted only a few times. V usage is TRBV7-9 and J usage is TRBJ1-4; 9 bases agree with TRBD1. From germline, CDR1 is SEHNR and CDR2 FQNEAQ (reference sequence). This CDR3 region has 15 residues. Losses at the gene ends were 5 bases for V and 7 bases for J; bases not matched to a gene: 8. CDR3 protein: CASSTTTGGGEKLFF. Written as DNA, the CDR3 is TGTGCCAGCAGCACCACCACAGGGGGCGGTGAAAAACTGTTTTTT.

This clonotype occurred a few times. The chain has TRBV5-5 and TRBJ1-4; D is unresolved. The V end lost 4 bases, the J end lost 8 bases, and 18 bases lay between the germline ends. This CDR3 has 15 residues. Germline V CDR1 and CDR2: SGHKS, YYEKEE (reference sequence). CDR3 amino acids: CASSAQTGLREKLFF. For the CDR3, the DNA is TGTGCCAGCAGCGCCCAGACCGGGTTACGGGAAAAACTGTTTTTT.

This clonotype was seen a few times. The chain has TRBV10-3 and TRBJ2-1; perhaps TRBD1 as D (6 bases). CDR3 size: 16 residues. V dropped 2 bases and J dropped 7 bases, with 18 bases sitting between them. Germline CDR1 is ENHRY and CDR2 is SYGVKD. CDR3 DNA sequence: TGTGCCATCAGTGAGGAAGGACAGTGGGGCATTAATGAGCAGTTCTTC. It yields the protein CAISEEGQWGINEQFF.